This T cell receptor beta chain came from a study of blood T cell repertoires in COVID-19. Study background: In each case, the material was cDNA or gDNA derived from T cells, B-cell-depleted T cells, or PBMCs.

In the case of this clone: Its ends do not fully match the called genes, so a read error is possible.

CDR3 size: 15 residues. Germline V lookup: CDR1 SGHRS, CDR2 YFSETQ. Sequencing used immunoSEQ multiplex PCR; TCRdb keeps in-frame clones, though not all of them. The sample carries a few hundred thousand clones, around 84% recorded once. Participants reported their clinical history, and cohort assignment relied on those reports. Contact with a PCR-confirmed or clinician-diagnosed COVID-19 case occurred within 2 weeks of entry. This receptor was taken from a woman in her fifties or sixties who had been exposed to COVID-19. Sequencing was carried out using PBMCs or T cells enriched from blood (not recorded which). The V gene is TRBV5-1, the J gene TRBJ1-4; D unclear. CDR3 residues: CASSLAPGSNEKLFF. The CDR3 DNA is TGCGCCAGCAGCTTGGCCCCGGGGTCTAACGAAAAACTGTTTTTT.